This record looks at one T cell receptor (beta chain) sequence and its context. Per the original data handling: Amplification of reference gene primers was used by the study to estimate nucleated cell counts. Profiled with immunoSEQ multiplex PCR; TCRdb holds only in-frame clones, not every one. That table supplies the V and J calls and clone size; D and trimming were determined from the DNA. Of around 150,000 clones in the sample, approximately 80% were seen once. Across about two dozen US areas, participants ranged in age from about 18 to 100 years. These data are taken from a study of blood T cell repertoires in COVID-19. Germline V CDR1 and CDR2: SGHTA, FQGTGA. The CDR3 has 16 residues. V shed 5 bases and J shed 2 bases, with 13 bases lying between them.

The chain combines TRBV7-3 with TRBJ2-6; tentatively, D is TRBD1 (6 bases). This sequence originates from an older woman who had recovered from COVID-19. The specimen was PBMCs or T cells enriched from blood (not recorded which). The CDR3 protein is CASSLQRGTGANVLTF. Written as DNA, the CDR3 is TGTGCCAGCAGCCTCCAAAGGGGGACTGGGGCCAACGTCCTGACTTTC.